The 25 T cell receptor beta chains below come from one sample, sequenced in a study of cytomegalovirus exposure and HLA in healthy donors. The PCR used 60 Vbeta and 13 Jbeta primers. The table came from immunoSEQ multiplex PCR; TCRdb's copy has only in-frame clones and leaves some out. The sample shows fewer than 350,000 clones, 70% to 90% of them seen only once. The material sequenced was PBMCs. The receptors shown here come from a woman aged 18-29 years in good health and CMV-seronegative.

CDR3 loop: CASSTGNTEAFF. For the CDR3, the DNA is TGTGCCAGTTCTACAGGGAACACTGAAGCTTTCTTT. V and J are TRBV11-2 and TRBJ1-1; TRBD1 is a possible D gene (5 bases). Looked up from germline, CDR1 is SGHAT and CDR2 is FQNNGV. The CDR3 totals 12 residues. Trimming took 9 bases from V and 1 from J, leaving 9 bases between them. The whole variable domain, remainder taken from reference TRBV11-2 and TRBJ1-1, is EAGVAQSPRYKIIEKRQSVAFWCNPISGHATLYWYQQILGQGPKLLIQFQNNGVVDDSQLPKDRFSAERLKGVDSTLKIQPAKLEDSAVYLCASSTGNTEAFFGQGTRLTVV.

The chain employs TRBV7-9 and TRBJ1-2, with 8 nucleotides matching TRBD1. The CDR3 is made up of 14 amino acids. CDR1 and CDR2 from the germline V gene are SEHNR and FQNEAQ (reference sequence). V trimming: 3 bases; J trimming: 1 base; junction bases outside the gene matches: 1. CDR3 bases: TGTGCCAGCAGCTTGGACAGGGTTAACTATGGCTACACCTTC. Translation: CASSLDRVNYGYTF.

V gene TRBV11-2 combines with J gene TRBJ1-1; 8 bases are shared with TRBD1. V lost 1 base, J lost 5 bases, and 3 bases stayed unmatched. This CDR3 comprises 14 residues. Germline V gene lookup returns CDR1 SGHAT and CDR2 FQNNGV. The CDR3 sequence: CASSLGRGRTEAFF. DNA for the CDR3: TGTGCCAGCAGCTTAGGCAGGGGGCGAACTGAAGCTTTCTTT.

The V and J genes are TRBV30 and TRBJ2-2, with a possible D match to TRBD1 (5 bases). CDR1 and CDR2 from the germline V gene are GTSNPN and SVGIG (reference sequence). V was cut by 2 bases and J by 6 bases, with 10 bases left in between. The CDR3 is made up of 13 amino acids. For the CDR3, the DNA is TGTGCCTGGAGTACGCAGGGTGCCGGGGAGCTGTTTTTT. Its protein product is CAWSTQGAGELFF.

This chain connects TRBV27 to TRBJ1-6, with TRBD1 as a possible D gene (5 bases). Trimming stripped 7 bases from V and 4 bases from J, with 17 bases between. Germline V gives CDR1 MNHEY, CDR2 SMNVEV (reference sequence). The CDR3 covers 16 residues. The CDR3 DNA is TGTGCCAGCACCCGATTAGACAGATCTTATAATTCACCCCTCCACTTT. This gives the protein CASTRLDRSYNSPLHF.

With regard to this clone: Germline is not matched at one junction end, which may reflect a read error. This chain uses TRBV2 with TRBJ2-2; tentative D call: TRBD1 (5 bases). The CDR3 is 17 residues long. Germline CDR1 is SNHLY and CDR2 is FYNNEI. As DNA, the CDR3 is TGTGCCAGCAGTGAACCCGTGCTTTCAGGGAACGCCGGGGAGCTGTTTTTT. Translating gives CASSEPVLSGNAGELFF.

This chain links TRBV19 with TRBJ2-7; the match to TRBD1 covers 10 bases. CDR1 LNHDA and CDR2 SQIVND come from the germline V gene (reference sequence). The CDR3 runs to 15 residues. The trim removed 5 bases at V and 2 bases at J, leaving 6 bases unmatched. The CDR3 loop reads CASSHKTGGTYEQYF. The CDR3 DNA follows: TGTGCCAGTAGTCACAAGACAGGGGGCACCTACGAGCAGTACTTC.

The chain couples TRBV19 to TRBJ1-5, with 9 positions matching TRBD1. Germline lookup yields CDR1 LNHDA and CDR2 SQIVND (reference sequence). V gave up 6 bases and J gave up 3 bases; unmatched junction bases: 9. The CDR3 covers 16 residues. The CDR3 protein is CASRTGGGTYNQPQHF. The CDR3 nucleotides are TGTGCCAGTAGAACAGGGGGCGGAACGTACAATCAGCCCCAGCATTTT.

This chain links TRBV29-1 with TRBJ1-1, with D unresolved. The CDR3 is 14 residues long. Germline V CDR1 and CDR2: SQVTM, ANQGSEA. V lost 5 bases to trimming and J lost 0 bases, with 13 bases between them. The CDR3 DNA is TGCAGCGTTTCTCTAATCGGGGTGAACACTGAAGCTTTCTTT. It is translated as CSVSLIGVNTEAFF.

The chain uses TRBV5-1 and TRBJ2-3; tentatively, D is TRBD1 (5 bases). The germline V and J ends were trimmed by 7 bases and 6 bases, with 18 bases remaining between them. CDR1 and CDR2 from the germline V gene are SGHRS and YFSETQ. There are 14 residues in the CDR3. The CDR3 spells CASAEQANRDTQYF. DNA of the CDR3: TGCGCCAGCGCCGAACAGGCGAACAGGGATACGCAGTATTTT.

The chain recombines TRBV6-5 with TRBJ2-7; D is uncertain. V was shortened by 0 bases and J by 2 bases, with 8 bases between the two germline ends. CDR3 length: 14 residues. CDR1 is MNHEY, CDR2 SVGAGI, per germline. The CDR3: CASSYSGVTYEQYF. As DNA, the CDR3 is TGTGCCAGCAGTTACTCGGGCGTAACCTACGAGCAGTACTTC.

The gene calls are TRBV7-9 and TRBJ2-3; D might be TRBD2 (6 bases). Germline-derived CDR1 and CDR2 are SEHNR and FQNEAQ (reference sequence). Trimming shortened V by 1 base and J by 5 bases, and 13 bases separated the two germline ends. The length of the CDR3 is 15 residues. The CDR3 nucleotides are TGTGCCAGCAGCTTAGAAGGGACTTGGGAAGATACGCAGTATTTT. The encoded protein is CASSLEGTWEDTQYF.

Details on this clone: Mismatch with germline at one junction end may stem from a read error. This chain uses TRBV13 with TRBJ1-3; D gene ambiguous. Germline V gene data show CDR1 as PRHDT and CDR2 as FYEKMQ (reference sequence). The CDR3 consists of 13 residues. The CDR3 loop is CASSDMGVNTVYF. DNA of the CDR3: TGTGCCAGCTCCGACATGGGAGTGAACACCGTATATTTT.

V gene TRBV7-3 combines with J gene TRBJ2-1; TRBD1 matches at 7 bases. J lost 3 bases, V lost 6 bases, and 11 bases had no gene match. The CDR3 is 16 amino acids. CDR1 and CDR2 (germline): SGHTA, FQGTGA. The CDR3 sequence: CASSLYTGEVYNEQFF. The CDR3 bases are TGTGCCAGCAGTTTATACACAGGGGAAGTCTACAATGAGCAGTTCTTC.

The chain employs TRBV2 and TRBJ1-2; 10 bases line up with TRBD1. Germline loops: CDR1 SNHLY, CDR2 FYNNEI. CDR3 length equals 17 residues. The junction had 11 bases not matched to a gene; V was cut back by 5 bases and J by 2 bases. The CDR3: CASSSPDRGLENYGYTF. CDR3 nucleotides: TGTGCCAGCAGTTCACCCGACAGGGGGCTAGAAAACTATGGCTACACCTTC.

This clone was picked up one time. The genes are TRBV7-6 and TRBJ1-5; TRBD1 aligns across 7 bases. The CDR3 sequence is 14 residues long. The V gene's germline CDR1 is SGHVS and CDR2 FNYEAQ. Trimming at V came to 3 bases and at J to 4 bases, leaving 3 bases not matched to a gene. Here the CDR3 reads CASSLGQPNQPQHF. CDR3 DNA sequence: TGTGCCAGCAGCTTGGGACAGCCGAATCAGCCCCAGCATTTT.

The sample holds a few counts of this clone. The chain combines TRBV9 with TRBJ1-3; D is possibly TRBD1 (5 bases). CDR3 length: 18 residues. CDR1 and CDR2 from the germline V gene are SGDLS and YYNGEE. Between the trimmed V and J ends, which lost 0 bases and 6 bases, there was a span of 22 bases. The CDR3 nucleotides are TGTGCCAGCAGCGTAGTAGGGGACTCCTTTTCAGGACCAAACACCATATATTTT. This translates into CASSVVGDSFSGPNTIYF.

The V gene is TRBV19, the J gene TRBJ2-5; 8 positions match TRBD1. Germline V gene data show CDR1 as LNHDA and CDR2 as SQIVND (reference sequence). Trimming cost V 3 bases and J 5 bases; bases outside gene matches: 2. The CDR3 length is 13 residues. The CDR3 DNA reads TGTGCCAGTAGTATCCAGGGGGCGGAGACCCAGTACTTC. It codes for CASSIQGAETQYF.

V and J are TRBV19 and TRBJ1-5; 11 nucleotides align to TRBD1. The CDR3 length is 15 residues. Per the germline V gene, CDR1 is LNHDA and CDR2 is SQIVND (reference sequence). Trimming removed 6 bases from V and 2 bases from J; junction bases left unmatched: 3. CDR3 residues: CASRWTGGGNQPQHF. The DNA of the CDR3 is TGTGCCAGTAGATGGACAGGGGGCGGCAATCAGCCCCAGCATTTT. Looking up the rest from reference TRBV19 and TRBJ1-5 gives the full variable domain: DGGITQSPKYLFRKEGQNVTLSCEQNLNHDAMYWYRQDPGQGLRLIYYSQIVNDFQKGDIAEGYSVSREKKESFPLTVTSAQKNPTAFYLCASRWTGGGNQPQHFGDGTRLSIL.

This chain connects TRBV11-1 to TRBJ1-2; tentative D call: TRBD1 (5 bases). Germline loops: CDR1 SGHAT, CDR2 FQDESV (reference sequence). CDR3 length: 14 amino acids. V lost 5 bases and J lost 8, with 18 bases in between. The DNA for the CDR3 is TGTGCCAGCAGCCCTGCGGGGGGAGGCGTCGGCTACACCTTC. Encoded protein: CASSPAGGGVGYTF.

The rearrangement links TRBV6-6 to TRBJ1-2; 9 bases are a match to TRBD1. Trimming took 5 bases from V and 6 from J; bases not matched to a gene: 7. The length of the CDR3 is 14 residues. Looked up from germline, CDR1 is MNHNY and CDR2 is SVGAGI (reference sequence). Written as DNA, the CDR3 is TGTGCCAGCAGTAACGACGGGACAGGGAATGGCTACACCTTC. This translates into CASSNDGTGNGYTF.

The V call is TRBV4-1, the J call TRBJ1-6; 8 bases are shared with TRBD1. The CDR3 loop spans 14 amino acids. Germline lookup yields CDR1 MGHRA and CDR2 YSYEKL. V gave up 4 bases and J gave up 7 bases; unmatched junction bases: 3. CDR3 amino acids: CASSRTGMNSPLHF. CDR3 bases: TGCGCCAGCAGCCGGACAGGGATGAATTCACCCCTCCACTTT.

V gene TRBV30 combines with J gene TRBJ2-4; TRBD2 is a possible D gene (7 bases). CDR1 and CDR2 (germline): GTSNPN, SVGIG (reference sequence). The V end was cut by 2 bases, the J end by 7 bases, with 15 bases between. CDR3 length: 14 amino acids. CDR3 DNA sequence: TGTGCCTGGAGTATCGGGTGGGGGGGCAACATTCAGTACTTC. Its translation is CAWSIGWGGNIQYF.

The chain employs TRBV10-3 and TRBJ2-2; 12 bases are a match to TRBD2. The CDR3 spans 15 residues. Germline V lookup: CDR1 ENHRY, CDR2 SYGVKD. The J segment lost 3 bases and the V segment lost 11 bases, leaving 7 bases of the junction unmatched. CDR3 DNA: TGTGCCTCCTCGACTAGCGGGGGAGACACCGGGGAGCTGTTTTTT. It codes for CASSTSGGDTGELFF.

The rearrangement joins TRBV7-2 to TRBJ2-7; no definite D call. The germline CDR1 and CDR2 sequences are SGHTA and FQGNSA. CDR3 size: 15 residues. Trimming shortened V by 5 bases and J by 0 bases, and 14 bases separated the two germline ends. Written as DNA, the CDR3 is TGTGCCAGCAGCCTTGGGCAGGCCTACTCCTACGAGCAGTACTTC. Protein product: CASSLGQAYSYEQYF.